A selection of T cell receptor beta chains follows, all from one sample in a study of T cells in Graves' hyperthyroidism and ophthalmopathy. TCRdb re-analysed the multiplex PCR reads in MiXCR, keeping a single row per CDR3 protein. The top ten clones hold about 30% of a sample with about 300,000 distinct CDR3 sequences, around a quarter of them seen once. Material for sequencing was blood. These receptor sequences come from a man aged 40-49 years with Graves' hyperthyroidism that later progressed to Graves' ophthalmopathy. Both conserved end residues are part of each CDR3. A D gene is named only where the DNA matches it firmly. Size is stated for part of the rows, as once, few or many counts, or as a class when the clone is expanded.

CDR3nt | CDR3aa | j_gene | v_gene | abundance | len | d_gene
TGTGCCAGCAGCCGAGGGGAAGGGGGTGTAGATCAGCCCCAGCATTTT | CASSRGEGGVDQPQHF | TRBJ1-5 | TRBV11-1 | many | 16 | .
TGTGCCATCCGGTCGGAGGGCACTGAAGCTTTCTTT | CAIRSEGTEAFF | TRBJ1-1 | TRBV12-3/TRBV12-4 | . | 12 | .
TGTGCCAGCAGTTACCCAAAGCACCCTCCGTTAGACAGTCTGGGCGACGGGGAGCTGTTTTTT | CASSYPKHPPLDSLGDGELFF | TRBJ2-2 | TRBV6-6 | many | 21 | .
TGTGCCAGCAGTCCTATTCCCCCTTTATTTCGTCTAGCGGACTACGAGCAGTACTTC | CASSPIPPLFRLADYEQYF | TRBJ2-7 | TRBV28 | many | 19 | TRBD2
TGTGCCAGCTCACCAGCCAGGGGCCAGGAGACCCAGTACTTC | CASSPARGQETQYF | TRBJ2-5 | TRBV18 | many | 14 | .
TGCAGTGCTAGAGAGGTCGAGGTCGGCGGGGGTGATACCGGGGAGCTGTTTTTT | CSAREVEVGGGDTGELFF | TRBJ2-2 | TRBV20-1 | many | 18 | TRBD2
TGTGCTAGTGGTGATGACCCTAGCGGGAGGGCGATTGACACCGGGGAGCTGTTTTTT | CASGDDPSGRAIDTGELFF | TRBJ2-2 | TRBV12-5 | many | 19 | TRBD2
TGTGCCAGCAGAAGCTCACAGGGTCGCAACGAGCAGTACTTC | CASRSSQGRNEQYF | TRBJ2-7 | TRBV6-1 | . | 14 | .
TGTGCCAGCAGTTTGCCACAGGGTGCGGGGCCCTACGAGCAGTACTTC | CASSLPQGAGPYEQYF | TRBJ2-7 | TRBV28 | . | 16 | .
TGTGCCAGCTCTCCGGGGCGTAGCAATCAGCCCCAGCATTTT | CASSPGRSNQPQHF | TRBJ1-5 | TRBV2 | many | 14 | .
TGTGCCACCAAAAGACAGGGAATAAACACTGAAGCTTTCTTT | CATKRQGINTEAFF | TRBJ1-1 | TRBV19 | many | 14 | TRBD1
TGTGCCAGCACCCAAGGGACTAGCCCGAACACCGGGGAGCTGTTTTTT | CASTQGTSPNTGELFF | TRBJ2-2 | TRBV6-2/TRBV6-3 | many | 16 | TRBD2
TGCAGTGCTAGAAAAACGGGGTTAATGAACACTGAAGCTTTCTTT | CSARKTGLMNTEAFF | TRBJ1-1 | TRBV20-1 | many | 15 | .
TGTGCCACCAGTGACCCAGGGACCACACCCTACGAGCAGTACTTC | CATSDPGTTPYEQYF | TRBJ2-7 | TRBV24-1 | . | 15 | .
TGTGCCAGCAGCGCCGAGCAGGGGTTATATGGCTACACCTTC | CASSAEQGLYGYTF | TRBJ1-2 | TRBV9 | many | 14 | .
TGTGCCAGCAGCCCCTACCGGGTCACCGGGGAGCTGTTTTTT | CASSPYRVTGELFF | TRBJ2-2 | TRBV11-1 | many | 14 | .
TGTGCCAGTAGTATTTGGCAGGGTTCTTCCGGGGAGCTGTTTTTT | CASSIWQGSSGELFF | TRBJ2-2 | TRBV19 | many | 15 | .
TGTGCCAGCAGTTACGGGGGGGGGCCGAAACAAGAGACCCAGTACTTC | CASSYGGGPKQETQYF | TRBJ2-5 | TRBV6-5 | . | 16 | .
TGCAGTGCTGAACAGGGGGCGGGAGAGACCCAGTACTTC | CSAEQGAGETQYF | TRBJ2-5 | TRBV20-1 | many | 13 | TRBD1
TGTGCCAGCAGTTCCACGGCGCCTGGCTACGAGCAGTACTTC | CASSSTAPGYEQYF | TRBJ2-7 | TRBV12-3/TRBV12-4 | many | 14 | .
TGCAGTGCTAACCGTGGATTCTTGACTGGAAACACCATATATTTT | CSANRGFLTGNTIYF | TRBJ1-3 | TRBV20-1 | many | 15 | .
TGCGCCAGCAGCCAAGTGACAGGACCCTACGCTGAAGCTTTCTTT | CASSQVTGPYAEAFF | TRBJ1-1 | TRBV4-1 | many | 15 | .
TGCGCCAGCAGCTTAAGCGGGAGTGAATGGTACGAGCAGTACTTC | CASSLSGSEWYEQYF | TRBJ2-7 | TRBV5-1 | few | 15 | TRBD2
TGTGCCAGCAGTTACTCAGGGACCGAGGGTGGCACTGAAGCTTTCTTT | CASSYSGTEGGTEAFF | TRBJ1-1 | TRBV6-5 | . | 16 | .
TGTGCCAGCAGTTTGACAGGACAGGGGGCCTACGAGCAGTACTTC | CASSLTGQGAYEQYF | TRBJ2-7 | TRBV12-3/TRBV12-4 | many | 15 | TRBD1
TGTGCCAGCAGTTTCAGTTCCCCCCAGGGGCGGAGGAAAGAGACCCAGTACTTC | CASSFSSPQGRRKETQYF | TRBJ2-5 | TRBV28 | many | 18 | .
TGTGCCAGCAGCTTAACGTCCGGGGGGCAGGCTTTCTTT | CASSLTSGGQAFF | TRBJ1-1 | TRBV7-3 | . | 13 | .
TGTGCCAGCAGCAAAGGGTCGGAAGAGACCCAGTACTTC | CASSKGSEETQYF | TRBJ2-5 | TRBV16 | . | 13 | .
TGTGCCAGCAGCCGGAACAGGGCCGAATCGGGGGGGGAGCAGTACTTC | CASSRNRAESGGEQYF | TRBJ2-7 | TRBV12-3/TRBV12-4 | many | 16 | TRBD2
TGTGCCAGCAGCTTCCCCAGGGACAGGGAGGACACTGAAGCTTTCTTT | CASSFPRDREDTEAFF | TRBJ1-1 | TRBV5-5 | many | 16 | TRBD1
TGTGCCTGGAGTGTAGCCTCGGCGGCTAACTATGGCTACACCTTC | CAWSVASAANYGYTF | TRBJ1-2 | TRBV30 | . | 15 | .
TGCAGTGCTAGAGATAGCGGAGCCCGCTCCTACGAGCAGTACTTC | CSARDSGARSYEQYF | TRBJ2-7 | TRBV20-1 | many | 15 | .
TGCGCCAGCAGCTGGGGACTAGCGGCCGGATCCTACGAGCAGTACTTC | CASSWGLAAGSYEQYF | TRBJ2-7 | TRBV5-1 | many | 16 | TRBD2
TGTGCCAGCAGCTTAGTGGGGGTTGAAGAGACCCAGTACTTC | CASSLVGVEETQYF | TRBJ2-5 | TRBV7-8 | many | 14 | .
TGTGCCAGCAGTCAATCGGGACAGGTTAACTATGGCTACACCTTC | CASSQSGQVNYGYTF | TRBJ1-2 | TRBV6-5 | many | 15 | TRBD1
TGTGCCAGCAGCTCATGGACAGGGGTAACTGAAGCTTTCTTT | CASSSWTGVTEAFF | TRBJ1-1 | TRBV7-9 | many | 14 | TRBD1
TGTGCCACCAGTGATTTGACAGGGACACCTAGCACAGATACGCAGTATTTT | CATSDLTGTPSTDTQYF | TRBJ2-3 | TRBV24-1 | . | 17 | .
TGCGCCAGCAGCCTATCCGGGACAGGGGTTTCACCCCTCCACTTT | CASSLSGTGVSPLHF | TRBJ1-6 | TRBV5-1 | . | 15 | TRBD1
TGCGCCAGCAGCCAAGGTTCTGGTAGACAGGGGGCAGCAAGGAACACTGAAGCTTTCTTT | CASSQGSGRQGAARNTEAFF | TRBJ1-1 | TRBV4-1 | . | 20 | TRBD1
TGTGCCTGGAGCGAGGTAGCGGGAGAGACCCAGTACTTC | CAWSEVAGETQYF | TRBJ2-5 | TRBV30 | many | 13 | TRBD2
TGTGCCAGCAGTTACTCTCCAGGGGCTCAGCCCCAGCATTTT | CASSYSPGAQPQHF | TRBJ1-5 | TRBV6-5 | . | 14 | .
TGTGCCAGCAGAGTAGGGGTCAATCAGCCCCAGCATTTT | CASRVGVNQPQHF | TRBJ1-5 | TRBV28 | many | 13 | .
TGTGCCAGCAGTCTCCGGGGGGGGTATCAGCCCCAGCATTTT | CASSLRGGYQPQHF | TRBJ1-5 | TRBV6-5 | many | 14 | .
TGTGCCAGCAGGAGGACAGGCTATGGCTACACCTTC | CASRRTGYGYTF | TRBJ1-2 | TRBV12-3/TRBV12-4 | once | 12 | TRBD1
TGTGCCAGCATCCGAGGGGTTGGTACGCAGTATTTT | CASIRGVGTQYF | TRBJ2-3 | TRBV12-3/TRBV12-4 | . | 12 | .
TGTGCCAGCAGTCGACAGGGCGCCGAGACCCAGTACTTC | CASSRQGAETQYF | TRBJ2-5 | TRBV6-1 | many | 13 | TRBD1